This T cell receptor (beta chain) was documented in a study of blood T cell repertoires in COVID-19. Looking at the study overall: Some COVID-19 samples were acute and others convalescent; all came from the United States, Italy and Spain.

Individuals drawn from approximately 22 US areas were roughly 18 to 95 years old. Researchers sorted participants into cohorts using their self-reported clinical history. Germline CDR1 reads MGHRA; CDR2 reads YSYEKL. The ends lost 2 bases at V and 4 bases at J; junction bases unmatched: 7. The CDR3 sequence is 16 residues long. In the original processing: From reference gene primer amplification, estimates of nucleated cell counts were derived. The data were produced by immunoSEQ multiplex PCR, yet TCRdb's version contains in-frame clones alone and is incomplete. That table gives V, J and clone size, and the DNA gave D and trimming. The sample records 200,000 to 250,000 clones, roughly 88% being singletons.

Sequenced sample: PBMCs or T cells enriched from blood (not recorded which). The rearrangement links TRBV4-1 to TRBJ2-7; 11 nucleotides line up with TRBD2. This TCR was recovered from a woman aged 25-40 years who had been exposed to COVID-19. The chain's CDR3 is CASSQPPSGRSYEQYF. The CDR3 DNA reads TGCGCCAGCAGCCAACCTCCTAGCGGGAGGTCGTACGAGCAGTACTTC.